The 5 T cell receptor beta chains reported below all come from one sample, sequenced in a study of liver allograft versus peripheral blood T cells. The wider study: Blood and transplanted-liver T cell receptor repertoires from recipients were compared.

TCRdb processed the reads anew with MiXCR; each CDR3 protein has one entry. Of a few thousand distinct CDR3 sequences in the sample, 15% to 20% were seen once. The receptor set was obtained from a human patient who had a liver transplant. These T cells may partly come from the graft donor.

Judged by abundance, this clonotype is medium-sized (0.01 to 0.1%). The rearrangement links TRBV15 to TRBJ2-1; D may match TRBD1 or TRBD2 (5 bases each). This CDR3 has 15 amino acids. The germline CDR1 and CDR2 sequences are LNHNV and YYDKDF (reference sequence). V was cut by 3 bases and J by 8 bases, with 17 bases left in between. CDR3 DNA: TGTGCCACCAGCAGTTCCTCGGGGCTGGCCGATGAGCAGTTCTTC. Encoded protein: CATSSSSGLADEQFF.

This clonotype is categorized as large. The chain links TRBV6-1 to TRBJ2-7; 10 nucleotides align to TRBD2. The J segment lost 6 bases and the V segment lost 2 bases, leaving 7 bases of the junction unmatched. Germline V CDR1 and CDR2: MNHNS, SASEGT. The CDR3 runs to 15 residues. This CDR3 reads CASSEMSGRAGEQYF. In DNA, the CDR3 is TGTGCCAGCAGTGAAATGAGCGGGAGGGCCGGCGAGCAGTACTTC.

This clonotype is medium-sized. The chain couples TRBV27 to TRBJ2-2; no clear D gene. Trimming took off 2 bases at V and 5 bases at J, with 9 bases between the two ends. CDR1 and CDR2 (germline): MNHEY, SMNVEV (reference sequence). The CDR3 runs 14 residues. DNA of the CDR3: TGTGCCAGCAGTTTACCAGGACGAACCGGGGAGCTGTTTTTT. Translated, it gives CASSLPGRTGELFF.

The chain is built from TRBV28 and TRBJ2-5; D is uncertain. The ends were cut back, 8 bases at V and 1 base at J, with 8 bases in the middle. Germline lookup yields CDR1 MDHEN and CDR2 SYDVKM. The CDR3 contains 12 residues. The CDR3 sequence: CASGAIQETQYF. Written as DNA, the CDR3 is TGTGCCAGCGGAGCAATCCAAGAGACCCAGTACTTC.

By share of the sample, this clonotype is large. The rearrangement links TRBV6-2 or TRBV6-3 to TRBJ1-1; perhaps TRBD1 as D (5 bases). The CDR3 consists of 13 residues. Germline values: CDR1 MNHEY, CDR2 SVGEGT. Trimming left V 2 bases short and J 2 bases short, with 6 bases between. The CDR3 loop reads CASSYRDNTEAFF. The DNA of the CDR3 is TGTGCCAGCAGTTACCGGGACAACACTGAAGCTTTCTTT.